These 24 T cell receptor beta chains originate from one sample sequenced in a study of blood T cell repertoires in COVID-19. The table came from immunoSEQ multiplex PCR; TCRdb's copy has only in-frame clones and leaves some out. The sample has roughly 40,000 clones, roughly 92% seen once. Sequenced material: peripheral blood. The receptors shown here come from a man aged 50-59 years with active COVID-19.

The genes are TRBV19 and TRBJ2-3; unclear D gene. There are 11 residues in the CDR3. V was pared by 2 bases and J by 6 bases, with 3 bases between. Germline CDR1 and CDR2: LNHDA and SQIVND (reference sequence). CDR3 bases: TGTGCCAGTAGTATATCGGATACGCAGTATTTT. Amino acid sequence: CASSISDTQYF.

The chain couples TRBV19 to TRBJ2-5, with 9 bases matching TRBD1. The CDR3 extends over 15 amino acids. Trimming at V came to 0 bases and at J to 7 bases, leaving 6 bases not matched to a gene. Germline V gene sequence: CDR1 LNHDA, CDR2 SQIVND (reference sequence). The CDR3 protein is CASSIDGQGRTTQYF. CDR3 DNA sequence: TGTGCCAGTAGTATAGATGGACAGGGGCGAACGACCCAGTACTTC.

This chain joins TRBV19 and TRBJ2-3, with TRBD2 matching 12 bases. CDR1 is LNHDA and CDR2 is SQIVND in the germline V gene (reference sequence). J was trimmed by 4 bases and V by 5 bases; bases with no gene match: 7. CDR3 length equals 16 residues. Here the CDR3 reads CASSPRLAGDSDTQYF. The CDR3 bases are TGTGCCAGTAGTCCGCGACTAGCGGGAGACTCAGATACGCAGTATTTT.

V is TRBV19 and J is TRBJ2-7; 7 nucleotides match TRBD2. Germline CDR1 and CDR2: LNHDA and SQIVND (reference sequence). V was pared by 4 bases and J by 1 base, with 4 bases of the junction left unmatched. CDR3 length: 14 residues. The CDR3 loop is CASSTLGGSYEQYF. The CDR3 DNA follows: TGTGCCAGTAGTACCCTGGGGGGGTCCTACGAGCAGTACTTC.

The chain is built from TRBV15 and TRBJ2-1; no clear D gene. The ends were cut back, 4 bases at V and 6 bases at J, with 13 bases in the middle. The CDR3 loop spans 14 amino acids. The V gene's germline CDR1 is LNHNV and CDR2 YYDKDF (reference sequence). CDR3 sequence: CATSMIVASNEQFF. CDR3 coding DNA: TGTGCCACCAGCATGATAGTAGCTTCCAATGAGCAGTTCTTC.

The chain links TRBV9 to TRBJ2-1; TRBD2 aligns across 14 bases. The CDR3 is 18 residues long. Germline V gene lookup returns CDR1 SGDLS and CDR2 YYNGEE. The V and J ends lost 3 bases and 7 bases, in that order; junction bases with no gene match: 12. CDR3 nucleotide sequence: TGTGCCAGCAGCGGACAGAGTCCGGGACTAGCGGGAGTGAATGAGCAGTTCTTC. It is translated as CASSGQSPGLAGVNEQFF.

A single count supports this clone. The chain couples TRBV2 to TRBJ2-1, with TRBD2 matching over 13 bases. J was trimmed by 6 bases and V by 3 bases; bases with no gene match: 5. The CDR3 sequence is 16 residues long. CDR1 is SNHLY and CDR2 is FYNNEI in the germline V gene. CDR3 in amino acids: CASSEDGLAGVNEQFF. The CDR3, as DNA: TGTGCCAGCAGTGAGGACGGACTAGCGGGAGTCAATGAGCAGTTCTTC.

The chain employs TRBV7-9 and TRBJ2-5; TRBD2 aligns across 8 bases. CDR1 is SEHNR and CDR2 is FQNEAQ in the germline V gene (reference sequence). CDR3 size: 17 residues. V shed 5 bases, J shed 5 bases, and the junction held 16 bases outside the gene matches. The CDR3 loop reads CASSLTSGTSRRETQYF. The CDR3 nucleotides are TGTGCCAGCAGCCTTACTTCCGGGACTAGTCGTCGGGAGACCCAGTACTTC.

CDR3 DNA: TGTGCCAGCAGCTTGGAGAGGGGGCACGGCTACACCTTC. Amino acid sequence: CASSLERGHGYTF. The V gene is TRBV5-4, the J gene TRBJ1-2, with TRBD1 identical over 7 bases. Trimming removed 0 bases from V and 8 bases from J; junction bases left unmatched: 4. The germline V gene encodes CDR1 SGHNT and CDR2 YYREEE (reference sequence). The CDR3 covers 13 residues.

The chain carries TRBV7-2 and TRBJ2-1; TRBD2 aligns across 11 bases. J gave up 7 bases and V 2 bases, and 10 bases lay outside the gene matches. Germline V lookup: CDR1 SGHTA, CDR2 FQGNSA. The CDR3 is 17 amino acids. In DNA, the CDR3 is TGTGCCAGCAGCTTAAGACCACTAGCGGGAGTCTCTAATGAGCAGTTCTTC. Translated: CASSLRPLAGVSNEQFF.

This chain joins TRBV27 and TRBJ2-7; TRBD2 aligns across 14 bases. The CDR3 is made up of 17 amino acids. V shed 5 bases, J shed 0 bases, and the junction held 6 bases outside the gene matches. Per germline, CDR1 MNHEY and CDR2 SMNVEV (reference sequence). The CDR3 spells CASSPGLAGANSYEQYF. The CDR3, as DNA: TGTGCCAGCAGTCCGGGACTAGCGGGGGCGAACTCCTACGAGCAGTACTTC.

J is TRBJ2-2 and V is TRBV18, with 11 bases matching TRBD2. Trimming removed 3 bases from V and 7 bases from J; junction bases left unmatched: 4. Germline V gives CDR1 KGHSH, CDR2 LQKENI. The CDR3 length is 15 residues. The CDR3, as DNA: TGTGCCAGCTCACCTTCCGGGACTAGCGGCGGGGAGCTGTTTTTT. It translates to CASSPSGTSGGELFF.

CDR3 nucleotides: TGTGCCAGCAGCTTAGGTGGACAGGGTGACGAGCAGTACTTC. It translates to CASSLGGQGDEQYF. The J gene is TRBJ2-7, the V gene TRBV5-4, with 8 positions matching TRBD1. There are 14 residues in the CDR3. The germline V gene has CDR1 SGHNT and CDR2 YYREEE (reference sequence). With V trimmed by 2 bases and J by 5 bases, 6 bases remained unmatched.

Written as DNA, the CDR3 is TGTGCCAGCAGGAGCTTAGAGCTAGCCAAAAACATTCAGTACTTC. This gives the protein CASRSLELAKNIQYF. J is TRBJ2-4 and V is TRBV6-5, with no clear D. Germline-derived CDR1 and CDR2 are MNHEY and SVGAGI. CDR3 length: 15 amino acids. The V and J ends lost 6 bases and 0 bases respectively, with 12 bases between them.

This clone was seen more than once but under ten times. The chain uses TRBV30 and TRBJ2-3, with TRBD1 matching over 7 bases. V lost 3 bases, J lost 1 base, and 1 base stayed unmatched. The CDR3 spans 13 residues. Per the germline V gene, CDR1 is GTSNPN and CDR2 is SVGIG (reference sequence). The CDR3 DNA is TGTGCCTGGAGGCAGGGGGGCACAGATACGCAGTATTTT. Protein: CAWRQGGTDTQYF.

This clone appeared a single time. This chain links TRBV3-1 (or the pseudogene TRBV3-2) with TRBJ2-1; a possible D gene is TRBD1 (5 bases). The germline V gene has CDR1 LGHDT and CDR2 YNNKEL (reference sequence). V was shortened by 1 base and J by 4 bases, with 14 bases between the two germline ends. CDR3 size: 16 residues. The CDR3 loop reads CASSQGGAGDYNEQFF. The CDR3 bases are TGTGCCAGCAGCCAAGGTGGGGCCGGTGATTACAATGAGCAGTTCTTC.

This chain uses TRBV9 with TRBJ2-2; D is possibly TRBD2 (5 bases). CDR3 length equals 16 residues. Trimming left V 4 bases short and J 0 bases short, with 13 bases between. The germline V gene has CDR1 SGDLS and CDR2 YYNGEE. CDR3 amino acids: CASSSRSGPNTGELFF. The CDR3 bases are TGTGCCAGCAGCTCCCGCAGCGGACCGAACACCGGGGAGCTGTTTTTT. The complete variable domain, with remaining parts taken from reference TRBV9 and TRBJ2-2, reads DSGVTQTPKHLITATGQRVTLRCSPRSGDLSVYWYQQSLDQGLQFLIQYYNGEERAKGNILERFSAQQFPDLHSELNLSSLELGDSALYFCASSSRSGPNTGELFFGEGSRLTVL.

The chain joins TRBV7-8 to TRBJ2-7, with 12 bases identical to TRBD2. J gave up 9 bases and V 6 bases, and 9 bases lay outside the gene matches. CDR3 length: 14 residues. Germline V gene data show CDR1 as SGHVS and CDR2 as FQNEAQ. CDR3 nucleotide sequence: TGTGCCAGCAGATCGACTAGCGGGAGTACCGGGCAGTACTTC. Translated: CASRSTSGSTGQYF.

This chain links TRBV4-2 with TRBJ2-7; 11 nucleotides match TRBD2. The V and J ends lost 1 base and 2 bases, in that order; junction bases with no gene match: 1. The CDR3 totals 15 residues. CDR1 LGHNA and CDR2 YNFKEQ come from the germline V gene. CDR3 residues: CASSQVLAGAYEQYF. The CDR3 DNA follows: TGTGCCAGCAGCCAAGTACTAGCGGGAGCCTACGAGCAGTACTTC.

The chain uses TRBV10-1 and TRBJ2-1; a weak D match, TRBD2 (5 bases). From germline, CDR1 is WNHNN and CDR2 SYGVQD (reference sequence). This CDR3 region has 13 residues. For the CDR3, the DNA is TGCGCAAGCCAACAGACTACCTACAATGAGCAGTTCTTC. This encodes CASQQTTYNEQFF.

This clone was seen just once. This chain links TRBV19 with TRBJ1-3; possible D gene TRBD1, 5 bases. CDR1 and CDR2 (germline): LNHDA, SQIVND (reference sequence). This CDR3 comprises 15 residues. V lost 4 bases and J lost 1, with 11 bases in between. The CDR3 DNA is TGTGCCAGTAGTACCCCTCGGGGGTCTGGAAACACCATATATTTT. It encodes CASSTPRGSGNTIYF.

The chain recombines TRBV24-1 with TRBJ2-1; D is perhaps TRBD1 (5 bases). Germline values: CDR1 KGHDR, CDR2 SFDVKD. The CDR3 covers 16 residues. Trimming took off 3 bases at V and 5 bases at J, with 16 bases between the two ends. CDR3: CATSDREGAQDNEQFF. CDR3 in DNA: TGTGCCACCAGTGATCGAGAAGGGGCGCAGGACAATGAGCAGTTCTTC.

With respect to this clone: At one end the junction does not follow the germline gene, possibly because of a read error. The chain employs TRBV2 and TRBJ1-1; 9 nucleotides align to TRBD1. Germline V gene sequence: CDR1 SNHLY, CDR2 FYNNEI. CDR3 size: 14 residues. The CDR3 spells CASSQDRGNNEAFF. The DNA of the CDR3 is TGTGCCAGCAGTCAAGACAGGGGGAACAATGAAGCTTTCTTT. Full variable domain (rest looked up from reference TRBV2 and TRBJ1-1): EPEVTQTPSHQVTQMGQEVILRCVPISNHLYFYWYRQILGQKVEFLVSFYNNEISEKSEIFDDQFSVERPDGSNFTLKIRSTKLEDSAMYFCASSQDRGNNEAFFGQGTRLTVV.

The chain couples TRBV6-5 to TRBJ1-1; D ambiguous. Germline CDR1 and CDR2: MNHEY and SVGAGI. The germline V and J ends were trimmed by 4 bases and 1 base, with 7 bases remaining between them. This CDR3 is built from 13 residues. The CDR3 sequence: CASSFQENTEAFF. The CDR3 DNA follows: TGTGCCAGCAGTTTTCAGGAGAACACTGAAGCTTTCTTT.